The 27 T cell receptor beta chains reported below all come from one sample, sequenced in a study of shared clonotypes between healthy human individuals. Profiled with immunoSEQ multiplex PCR; TCRdb holds only in-frame clones, not every one. The table lists fewer than 400,000 clones, approximately 79% of them singletons. Specimen: memory CD4+ T cells sorted from blood. Subset of the sample: CD45RA-negative fraction. The receptors shown here come from a man in his thirties or forties in good health.

This clone was counted only a few times. The V gene is TRBV29-1, the J gene TRBJ2-1; D gene unclear. V dropped 4 bases and J dropped 0 bases, with 7 bases sitting between them. CDR3 length: 13 amino acids. Germline V gives CDR1 SQVTM, CDR2 ANQGSEA. The CDR3, as DNA: TGCAGCGTTGGGCAGTCCTCCTACAATGAGCAGTTCTTC. It is translated as CSVGQSSYNEQFF.

This clone was recorded a few times. This sequence joins TRBV14 and TRBJ2-5, with 7 bases matching TRBD1. V gave up 3 bases and J gave up 7 bases; unmatched junction bases: 8. Germline V CDR1 and CDR2: SGHDN, FVKESK. This CDR3 is built from 14 residues. CDR3 in DNA: TGTGCCAGCAGCCACGACAGGGTCCTGGGGACCCAGTACTTC. Encoded protein: CASSHDRVLGTQYF.

The chain has TRBV10-2 and TRBJ1-1; D is undetermined. Trimming stripped 6 bases from V and 3 bases from J, with 8 bases between. The CDR3 has 12 amino acids. Germline V gene sequence: CDR1 WSHSY, CDR2 SAAADI. In DNA form, the CDR3 reads TGCGCCAGCAGGGGTGGGGACACTGAAGCTTTCTTT. Its protein product is CASRGGDTEAFF.

In the case of this clone: At one end the junction does not follow the germline gene, possibly because of a read error. This chain links TRBV7-9 with TRBJ2-4; D is possibly TRBD2 (5 bases). CDR1 and CDR2 from the germline V gene are SEHNR and FQNEAQ (reference sequence). The CDR3 runs 14 residues. CDR3 bases: TGCGCCACCGAACTAGAACTAGCCAAAAACATTCAGTACTTC. The encoded protein is CATELELAKNIQYF.

This rearrangement joins TRBV2 to TRBJ2-5; a weak D match, TRBD2 (6 bases). CDR1 SNHLY and CDR2 FYNNEI come from the germline V gene. V was shortened by 7 bases and J by 5 bases, with 17 bases between the two germline ends. CDR3 length: 14 residues. The CDR3 bases are TGTGCCAGCAATGGTAGGAGGGAGGTGGAGACCCAGTACTTC. This gives the protein CASNGRREVETQYF.

J is TRBJ2-6 and V is TRBV4-1, with 9 bases matching TRBD1. Germline V gives CDR1 MGHRA, CDR2 YSYEKL. V lost 4 bases, J lost 4 bases, and 14 bases stayed unmatched. This CDR3 is built from 19 residues. Written as DNA, the CDR3 is TGCGCCAGCAGCCCGAGGCGGGGACAGGGTGCCTTGGGGGCCAACGTCCTGACTTTC. Its translation is CASSPRRGQGALGANVLTF.

V gene TRBV9 combines with J gene TRBJ1-3; D gene ambiguous. Germline V gene data show CDR1 as SGDLS and CDR2 as YYNGEE. V was pared by 0 bases and J by 3 bases, with 10 bases between. This CDR3 region has 15 residues. CDR3 coding DNA: TGTGCCAGCAGCGTAGGACCCGACATTGGAAACACCATATATTTT. Translated: CASSVGPDIGNTIYF. The variable domain in full, with the rest retrieved from reference TRBV9 and TRBJ1-3, is DSGVTQTPKHLITATGQRVTLRCSPRSGDLSVYWYQQSLDQGLQFLIQYYNGEERAKGNILERFSAQQFPDLHSELNLSSLELGDSALYFCASSVGPDIGNTIYFGEGSWLTVV.

The CDR3 DNA sequence: TGTGCCAGTTCCAGAGGACAGGAACGCCATACGCAGTATTTT. Translating gives CASSRGQERHTQYF. The chain has TRBV14 and TRBJ2-3, with 7 bases matching TRBD1. The CDR3 loop spans 14 amino acids. CDR1 and CDR2 (germline): SGHDN, FVKESK. V shed 9 bases, J shed 7 bases, and the junction held 13 bases outside the gene matches.

The chain joins TRBV25-1 to TRBJ2-3; tentatively, D is TRBD1 (5 bases). CDR1 and CDR2 (germline): MGHDK, SYGVNS. The V end lost 1 base, the J end lost 1 base, and 6 bases lay between the germline ends. This CDR3 has 14 residues. In DNA form, the CDR3 reads TGTGCCAGCAGTGAATTAGGGGGCACAGATACGCAGTATTTT. Its translation is CASSELGGTDTQYF.

This chain joins TRBV18 and TRBJ2-2; no clear D gene. The CDR3 has 17 amino acids. V lost 3 bases to trimming and J lost 6 bases, with 20 bases between them. Germline V lookup: CDR1 KGHSH, CDR2 LQKENI. The CDR3 DNA reads as TGTGCCAGCTCACCTTGGGGTGGAACTGGGTACGCCGGGGAGCTGTTTTTT. The encoded protein is CASSPWGGTGYAGELFF. Full variable domain (rest looked up from reference TRBV18 and TRBJ2-2): NAGVMQNPRHLVRRRGQEARLRCSPMKGHSHVYWYRQLPEEGLKFMVYLQKENIIDESGMPKERFSAEFPKEGPSILRIQQVVRGDSAAYFCASSPWGGTGYAGELFFGEGSRLTVL.

This rearrangement joins TRBV29-1 to TRBJ1-2, with D possibly matching TRBD1 (6 bases). From germline, CDR1 is SQVTM and CDR2 ANQGSEA. The CDR3 has 14 residues. V was clipped by 7 bases and J by 7 bases, with 22 bases between them. The CDR3 here is CSATRAQGSGGYTF. The CDR3 nucleotides are TGCAGCGCTACAAGAGCACAGGGATCGGGTGGCTACACCTTC.

The V gene is TRBV6-6, the J gene TRBJ2-7; D is uncertain. CDR1 and CDR2 (germline): MNHNY, SVGAGI (reference sequence). The CDR3 runs to 12 residues. V dropped 11 bases and J dropped 3 bases, with 14 bases sitting between them. DNA of the CDR3: TGTGCCGTAAAAGGGTATAGCTACGAGCAGTACTTC. This gives the protein CAVKGYSYEQYF.

V gene TRBV30 combines with J gene TRBJ2-1, with 8 positions matching TRBD1. CDR1 GTSNPN and CDR2 SVGIG come from the germline V gene (reference sequence). With 2 bases clipped from V and 7 bases from J, the junction kept 7 bases outside the gene matches. CDR3 size: 14 residues. The CDR3 nucleotides are TGTGCCTGGAGTCTTAGGACAGGGCTGAATGAGCAGTTCTTC. Protein: CAWSLRTGLNEQFF.

The rearrangement uses TRBV7-2 and TRBJ1-4; D uncertain. The germline V and J ends were trimmed by 0 bases and 1 base, with 12 bases remaining between them. The length of the CDR3 is 17 residues. The germline V gene encodes CDR1 SGHTA and CDR2 FQGNSA. CDR3 in amino acids: CASSLAVGMGTNEKLFF. For the CDR3, the DNA is TGTGCCAGCAGCTTAGCGGTAGGGATGGGAACTAATGAAAAACTGTTTTTT.

This clone was recorded a few times. The chain employs TRBV2 and TRBJ2-3, with D possibly matching TRBD2 (6 bases). The CDR3 has 15 residues. The V gene's germline CDR1 is SNHLY and CDR2 FYNNEI. The ends were cut back, 4 bases at V and 0 bases at J, with 11 bases in the middle. The CDR3 is CASSVERASTDTQYF. The CDR3 DNA follows: TGTGCCAGCAGTGTAGAGCGGGCCAGCACAGATACGCAGTATTTT.

This chain connects TRBV7-6 to TRBJ2-3; TRBD1 matches 7 bases. CDR1 SGHVS and CDR2 FNYEAQ come from the germline V gene. Trimming at V came to 4 bases and at J to 0 bases, leaving 10 bases not matched to a gene. The CDR3 length is 17 residues. As DNA, the CDR3 is TGTGCCAGCAGCTATAAGTCGGGACAGCGAAGCACAGATACGCAGTATTTT. This encodes CASSYKSGQRSTDTQYF. The full variable domain, its missing parts supplied by reference TRBV7-6 and TRBJ2-3, is GAGVSQSPRYKVTKRGQDVALRCDPISGHVSLYWYRQALGQGPEFLTYFNYEAQQDKSGLPNDRFSAERPEGSISTLTIQRTEQRDSAMYRCASSYKSGQRSTDTQYFGPGTRLTVL.

J is TRBJ2-3 and V is TRBV5-1, with 12 bases aligning to TRBD2. In germline, CDR1 is SGHRS, CDR2 YFSETQ. The CDR3 is made up of 20 amino acids. V lost 4 bases, J lost 4 bases, and 19 bases stayed unmatched. CDR3 DNA sequence: TGCGCCAGCAGCAGAAGACTAGCGGGAGTAGGTGCGGGGAACCCAGATACGCAGTATTTT. Its protein is CASSRRLAGVGAGNPDTQYF.

The rearrangement joins TRBV7-9 to TRBJ2-1; D possibly matches TRBD1 or TRBD2 (6 bases each). CDR3 length: 15 amino acids. Germline V CDR1 and CDR2: SEHNR, FQNEAQ (reference sequence). V lost 2 bases and J 3 bases, leaving 11 bases between the germline ends. CDR3 coding DNA: TGTGCCAGCAGCTTAAGGGGGGCTAACTACAATGAGCAGTTCTTC. Translating gives CASSLRGANYNEQFF.

The chain uses TRBV28 and TRBJ2-5; maybe TRBD1 (6 bases). The CDR3 consists of 13 residues. In germline, CDR1 is MDHEN, CDR2 SYDVKM. With 7 bases removed from V and 7 bases from J, the gap between germline ends came to 16 bases. The CDR3: CASNNRARSTQYF. CDR3 in DNA: TGTGCCAGCAATAACAGGGCCCGGTCGACCCAGTACTTC. Full variable domain (missing parts from reference TRBV28 and TRBJ2-5): DVKVTQSSRYLVKRTGEKVFLECVQDMDHENMFWYRQDPGLGLRLIYFSYDVKMKEKGDIPEGYSVSREKKERFSLILESASTNQTSMYLCASNNRARSTQYFGPGTRLLVL.

The rearrangement links TRBV27 to TRBJ2-1; 8 nucleotides align to TRBD1. J gave up 8 bases and V 4 bases, and 13 bases lay outside the gene matches. Germline V lookup: CDR1 MNHEY, CDR2 SMNVEV (reference sequence). The CDR3 loop spans 16 amino acids. In DNA, the CDR3 is TGTGCCAGCAGTTCTCCCTCCTGGACAGGGAGTCATGAGCAGTTCTTC. Protein sequence: CASSSPSWTGSHEQFF.

The chain combines TRBV7-6 with TRBJ2-1, with D unclear. V gave up 1 base and J gave up 9 bases, with 13 bases separating them. The CDR3 contains 14 residues. The germline CDR1 and CDR2 sequences are SGHVS and FNYEAQ. CDR3 sequence reads: CASSLVSRLGEQFF. The CDR3 DNA reads TGTGCCAGCAGCTTAGTTTCCCGGCTTGGTGAGCAGTTCTTC.

The chain combines TRBV6-1 with TRBJ2-1; the match to TRBD1 covers 10 bases. The germline gives CDR1 MNHNS, CDR2 SASEGT. Trimming cost V 4 bases and J 3 bases; bases outside gene matches: 6. The CDR3 has 16 amino acids. As DNA, the CDR3 is TGTGCCAGCAGTGGACAGGGGGCAAAAAACTACAATGAGCAGTTCTTC. It translates to CASSGQGAKNYNEQFF.

This clone showed up just a few times. V usage is TRBV11-2 and J usage is TRBJ2-7; no reliable D call. V lost 5 bases to trimming and J lost 0 bases, with 17 bases between them. The CDR3 totals 16 residues. Germline V gene sequence: CDR1 SGHAT, CDR2 FQNNGV. CDR3 sequence reads: CASSVDVYPYSYEQYF. CDR3 DNA: TGTGCCAGCAGCGTCGACGTTTACCCCTACTCCTACGAGCAGTACTTC.

This clone was counted ten times or more. This sequence joins TRBV5-1 and TRBJ2-2; D call uncertain. The CDR3 runs 12 residues. V lost 3 bases to trimming and J lost 8 bases, with 8 bases between them. CDR1 and CDR2 (germline): SGHRS, YFSETQ. As DNA, the CDR3 is TGCGCCAGCAGCTCCAACTTTGGGGAGCTGTTTTTT. Translated, it gives CASSSNFGELFF.

Regarding this clone: Other DNA sequences of this sample code for an identical CDR3. The rearrangement uses TRBV5-5 and TRBJ2-7; no clear D gene. Between the trimmed V and J ends, which lost 0 bases and 4 bases, there was a span of 5 bases. The CDR3 runs 12 residues. Germline V gives CDR1 SGHKS, CDR2 YYEKEE (reference sequence). The CDR3, as DNA: TGTGCCAGCAGCTTGGGGGCATACGAGCAGTACTTC. Translated: CASSLGAYEQYF.

This clone was counted between two and nine times. This specimen includes other DNA sequences encoding the same CDR3. The chain links TRBV15 to TRBJ2-6; D unclear. The germline V gene encodes CDR1 LNHNV and CDR2 YYDKDF (reference sequence). Trimming stripped 0 bases from V and 0 bases from J, with 3 bases between. This CDR3 region has 15 residues. CDR3 DNA sequence: TGTGCCACCAGCAGAGATAACTCTGGGGCCAACGTCCTGACTTTC. Encoded protein: CATSRDNSGANVLTF.

CDR3 amino acids: CSVTQENTEAFF. The CDR3 nucleotides are TGCAGCGTCACACAGGAGAACACTGAAGCTTTCTTT. J is TRBJ1-1 and V is TRBV29-1; possibly TRBD1 for D (5 bases). Per germline, CDR1 SQVTM and CDR2 ANQGSEA. Between the trimmed V and J ends, which lost 6 bases and 1 base, there was a span of 9 bases. The CDR3 is 12 amino acids.